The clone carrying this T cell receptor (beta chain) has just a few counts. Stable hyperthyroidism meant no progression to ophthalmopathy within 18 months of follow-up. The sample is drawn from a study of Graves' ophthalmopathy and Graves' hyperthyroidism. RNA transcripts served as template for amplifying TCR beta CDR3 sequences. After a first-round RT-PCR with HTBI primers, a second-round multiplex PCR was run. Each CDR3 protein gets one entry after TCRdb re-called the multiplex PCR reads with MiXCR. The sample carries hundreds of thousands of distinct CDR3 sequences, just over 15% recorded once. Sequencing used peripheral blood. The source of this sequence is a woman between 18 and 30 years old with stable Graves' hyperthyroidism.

The CDR3 spells CASLRKSLSTDTQYF. Here the CDR3 DNA reads TGTGCCAGCCTGAGGAAATCCCTAAGCACAGATACGCAGTATTTT. This rearrangement joins TRBV12-3 or TRBV12-4 to TRBJ2-3; D ambiguous. Trimming stripped 8 bases from V and 0 bases from J, with 15 bases between. The CDR3 loop spans 15 amino acids.